Presented here are 31 T cell receptor beta chains from one specimen sequenced in a study of T-cell reconstitution after alpha-beta-depleted transplantation in children. The TCRbeta library was prepared with unique molecular identifiers. TCRdb re-called the PCR reads through MiXCR, storing one row per CDR3 protein. The data hold about 410,000 distinct CDR3 sequences, with around 21% observed a single time. Sample: PBMCs from the stem cell graft donor, taken from the stem cell graft. These receptors were obtained from a human donor who donated a stem cell graft to a child with acute myeloid leukemia.

This clonotype showed up many times. This chain's CDR3 is CATSAYNEQFF. CDR3 sequence (DNA): TGTGCCACCAGTGCATACAATGAGCAGTTCTTC. The chain combines TRBV24-1 with TRBJ2-1; the D is unclear. The CDR3 spans 11 residues. Germline V gene data show CDR1 as KGHDR and CDR2 as SFDVKD. Trimming stripped 5 bases from V and 4 bases from J, with 2 bases between.

This clonotype was seen at least ten times. The gene calls are TRBV10-3 and TRBJ2-1; TRBD1 matches at 9 bases. After removal of 5 bases from V and 8 bases from J, the junction contained 4 bases not matched to a gene. The CDR3 runs 13 residues. The germline CDR1 and CDR2 sequences are ENHRY and SYGVKD. This CDR3 reads CAISRTGDHEQFF. The CDR3 nucleotides read TGTGCCATCAGTAGGACAGGGGACCATGAGCAGTTCTTC.

The genes are TRBV5-1 and TRBJ2-3; 14 positions agree with TRBD2. This CDR3 has 17 amino acids. Per germline, CDR1 SGHRS and CDR2 YFSETQ. V lost 0 bases, J lost 6 bases, and 6 bases stayed unmatched. For the CDR3, the DNA is TGCGCCAGCAGCTTGGAGACTAGCGGGAGGGCCTTTGATACGCAGTATTTT. Its protein product is CASSLETSGRAFDTQYF.

This chain links TRBV4-3 with TRBJ2-6; D might be TRBD1 or TRBD2, each matching 6 bases. The CDR3 extends over 17 amino acids. V was pared by 0 bases and J by 4 bases, with 13 bases between. CDR1 is LGHNA and CDR2 is YSLEER in the germline V gene. In nucleotides, the CDR3 is TGCGCCAGCAGCCAAGATGTGGGGGCGGGAGGGGCCAACGTCCTGACTTTC. Residues: CASSQDVGAGGANVLTF.

This chain joins TRBV25-1 and TRBJ2-4, with 7 bases aligning to TRBD1. With V trimmed by 3 bases and J by 0 bases, 5 bases remained unmatched. The CDR3 is 16 amino acids. Germline loops: CDR1 MGHDK, CDR2 SYGVNS. The CDR3 DNA is TGTGCCAGCAGTGACCGGACAGGACCAGCCAAAAACATTCAGTACTTC. It codes for CASSDRTGPAKNIQYF.

The CDR3 here is CASSYGTDVGYGYTF. In DNA form, the CDR3 reads TGCGCCAGCAGCTACGGGACTGACGTAGGCTATGGCTACACCTTC. J is TRBJ1-2 and V is TRBV4-1; a possible D gene is TRBD1 (5 bases). The V end lost 5 bases, the J end lost 4 bases, and 17 bases lay between the germline ends. Looked up from germline, CDR1 is MGHRA and CDR2 is YSYEKL. CDR3 length: 15 amino acids.

A few counts support this clonotype. The gene calls are TRBV29-1 and TRBJ1-2, with D perhaps matching TRBD1 (6 bases). The V gene's germline CDR1 is SQVTM and CDR2 ANQGSEA. With 3 bases removed from V and 8 bases from J, the gap between germline ends came to 13 bases. CDR3 length: 12 amino acids. The CDR3 DNA follows: TGCAGCGTTGAGGGGGGGCAGAAAGGCTACACCTTC. Its translation is CSVEGGQKGYTF.

DNA for the CDR3: TGTGCCGCTCACAGGGGCTCCCCCTACGAGCAGTACTTC. Its protein product is CAAHRGSPYEQYF. The gene calls are TRBV15 and TRBJ2-7, with TRBD1 matching 7 bases. J gave up 2 bases and V 11 bases, and 9 bases lay outside the gene matches. The germline gives CDR1 LNHNV, CDR2 YYDKDF (reference sequence). The CDR3 extends over 13 amino acids.

V gene TRBV5-1 combines with J gene TRBJ2-5; 10 bases line up with TRBD1. Germline CDR1 and CDR2: SGHRS and YFSETQ. The CDR3 totals 15 residues. J lost 5 bases, V lost 0 bases, and 4 bases had no gene match. The CDR3: CASSLGQGAGETQYF. The CDR3 nucleotides are TGCGCCAGCAGCTTGGGACAGGGGGCAGGGGAGACCCAGTACTTC.

The chain employs TRBV3-1 and TRBJ2-7; 7 bases line up with TRBD1. Germline loops: CDR1 LGHDT, CDR2 YNNKEL (reference sequence). Losses at the gene ends were 1 base for V and 2 bases for J; bases not matched to a gene: 11. The CDR3 runs to 17 residues. The CDR3 nucleotides are TGTGCCAGCAGCCAAGTCGGGGACAGAAGCTCGACCTACGAGCAGTACTTC. Amino acid sequence: CASSQVGDRSSTYEQYF.

This clonotype was detected a few times. The chain combines TRBV12-3 or TRBV12-4 with TRBJ2-7; 9 positions match TRBD2. The CDR3 covers 13 residues. The V gene end was trimmed by 6 bases and the J gene end by 12 bases; junction bases not matched to a gene: 12. The CDR3 region has the DNA TGTGCCAGCAGCTCGGGACTAGCAAGTAATTCGTACTTC. Translating gives CASSSGLASNSYF.

This clonotype was counted a few times. This rearrangement joins TRBV6-1 to TRBJ1-2; D is uncertain. This CDR3 contains 11 residues. Trimming took off 1 base at V and 10 bases at J, with 7 bases between the two ends. Per germline, CDR1 MNHNS and CDR2 SASEGT. The CDR3 reads CASSEVGPYTF. CDR3 bases: TGTGCCAGCAGTGAAGTAGGTCCCTACACCTTC.

A few counts support this clonotype. This chain links TRBV6-1 with TRBJ1-4, with a weak D call TRBD1 (5 bases). This CDR3 has 16 amino acids. V lost 4 bases, J lost 7 bases, and 19 bases lay in between. The V gene's germline CDR1 is MNHNS and CDR2 SASEGT. The CDR3: CASSATQGAGREKLFF. The CDR3 region has the DNA TGTGCCAGCAGTGCGACTCAGGGCGCGGGTCGTGAAAAACTGTTTTTT.

The chain links TRBV5-1 to TRBJ2-7, with TRBD2 as a possible D gene (5 bases). Germline loops: CDR1 SGHRS, CDR2 YFSETQ. V lost 0 bases and J lost 2, with 12 bases in between. The CDR3 contains 15 residues. CDR3 in DNA: TGCGCCAGCAGCTTGGCCGCGGGCAGTACCTACGAGCAGTACTTC. Translation: CASSLAAGSTYEQYF.

This clonotype has just a few counts. The gene calls are TRBV7-8 and TRBJ2-3; unclear D gene. Trimming pared 3 bases from V and 5 bases from J, leaving 18 bases between. This CDR3 comprises 16 residues. CDR1 and CDR2 from the germline V gene are SGHVS and FQNEAQ. The CDR3 loop reads CASSFKIVGIRDTQYF. The CDR3 region has the DNA TGTGCCAGCAGCTTTAAAATTGTGGGAATAAGAGATACGCAGTATTTT.

In its sample, this clonotype was seen a few times. The chain recombines TRBV3-1 with TRBJ2-3; no firm D call. CDR3 length equals 13 residues. CDR1 LGHDT and CDR2 YNNKEL come from the germline V gene (reference sequence). Trimming took off 3 bases at V and 3 bases at J, with 7 bases between the two ends. The CDR3 reads CASSQGATDTQYF. Here the CDR3 DNA reads TGTGCCAGCAGCCAGGGCGCGACAGATACGCAGTATTTT.

This clonotype was seen ten or more times. The V and J genes are TRBV12-3 or TRBV12-4 and TRBJ2-7; TRBD2 agrees at 10 bases. This CDR3 contains 14 residues. Trimming at V came to 6 bases and at J to 12 bases, leaving 14 bases not matched to a gene. The DNA of the CDR3 is TGTGCCAGCAGCAGAGGAGCGGGAGGGGTCTTACGGTACTTC. Translating gives CASSRGAGGVLRYF.

The genes are TRBV29-1 and TRBJ2-7; D possibly corresponds to TRBD2 (7 bases). The germline CDR1 and CDR2 sequences are SQVTM and ANQGSEA. V was cut by 1 base and J by 2 bases, with 15 bases left in between. There are 15 residues in the CDR3. The CDR3: CSVEGGQRGTYEQYF. The CDR3 region has the DNA TGCAGCGTTGAAGGAGGACAGCGGGGAACCTACGAGCAGTACTTC.

This clonotype was seen a handful of times. V is TRBV7-9 and J is TRBJ1-3; TRBD1 aligns across 7 bases. This CDR3 spans 15 amino acids. Germline V CDR1 and CDR2: SEHNR, FQNEAQ (reference sequence). The junction had 5 bases not matched to a gene; V was cut back by 5 bases and J by 1 base. CDR3 residues: CASSQTGNSGNTIYF. For the CDR3, the DNA is TGTGCCAGCAGCCAGACAGGGAATTCTGGAAACACCATATATTTT. Based on the CDR3 plus reference TRBV7-9 and TRBJ1-3, the full variable domain is DTGVSQNPRHKITKRGQNVTFRCDPISEHNRLYWYRQTLGQGPEFLTYFQNEAQLEKSRLLSDRFSAERPKGSFSTLEIQRTEQGDSAMYLCASSQTGNSGNTIYFGEGSWLTVV.

The CDR3 bases are TGCAGTGCTAGAGATAGGCGCGCTAGCGGGAGTTACGAGCAGTACTTC. As protein: CSARDRRASGSYEQYF. The V gene is TRBV20-1, the J gene TRBJ2-7; TRBD2 matches 10 bases. The CDR3 runs 16 residues. Germline CDR1 is DFQATT and CDR2 is SNEGSKA (reference sequence). The V segment lost 0 bases and the J segment 4 bases; nucleotides outside the gene matches: 9.

The genes are TRBV4-1 and TRBJ2-7; the D call may be TRBD1 or TRBD2 (5 bases each). Germline V gives CDR1 MGHRA, CDR2 YSYEKL. V lost 0 bases and J 3 bases, leaving 18 bases between the germline ends. The length of the CDR3 is 17 residues. The CDR3: CASSQDVGVQHLYEQYF. In nucleotides, the CDR3 is TGCGCCAGCAGCCAAGATGTGGGGGTGCAGCACCTCTACGAGCAGTACTTC.

The V and J genes are TRBV6-1 and TRBJ2-3, with unresolved D. Germline CDR1 and CDR2: MNHNS and SASEGT. The CDR3 runs 13 residues. V lost 10 bases, J lost 1 base, and 12 bases lay in between. DNA for the CDR3: TGTGCCACCCTGGCCCGGGGCACAGATACGCAGTATTTT. It is translated as CATLARGTDTQYF.

The table lists this clonotype with a few counts. V usage is TRBV12-3 or TRBV12-4 and J usage is TRBJ1-2; unclear D gene. Trimming pared 3 bases from V and 6 bases from J, leaving 11 bases between. The CDR3 runs 13 residues. CDR3 sequence reads: CASSFSGTDGYTF. The CDR3 nucleotides read TGTGCCAGCAGTTTCTCGGGAACTGATGGCTACACCTTC.

CDR3 nucleotides: TGCGCCAGCAGCTCGGAGACTAGCGGGGGTTACGAGCAGTACTTC. Translating gives CASSSETSGGYEQYF. The V call is TRBV5-1, the J call TRBJ2-7, with TRBD2 matching 12 bases. Germline loops: CDR1 SGHRS, CDR2 YFSETQ. The CDR3 length is 15 residues. The junction had 5 bases not matched to a gene; V was cut back by 3 bases and J by 4 bases.

This clonotype was detected only a few times. The chain is built from TRBV12-3 or TRBV12-4 and TRBJ2-2, with D possibly being TRBD2 (6 bases). Trimming took 4 bases from V and 7 from J, leaving 16 bases between them. The CDR3 spans 15 residues. The chain's CDR3 is CASSSRTTNGGELFF. The CDR3 DNA is TGTGCCAGCAGTTCAAGGACTACTAATGGCGGGGAGCTGTTTTTT.

The chain employs TRBV3-1 and TRBJ2-1; 16 positions match TRBD2. Trimming at V came to 2 bases and at J to 8 bases, leaving 12 bases not matched to a gene. This CDR3 has 19 residues. Germline-derived CDR1 and CDR2 are LGHDT and YNNKEL (reference sequence). The CDR3: CASSQTVPGLAGGNDEQFF. For the CDR3, the DNA is TGTGCCAGCAGCCAAACCGTCCCGGGACTAGCGGGAGGGAACGATGAGCAGTTCTTC.

The rearrangement uses TRBV29-1 and TRBJ1-1, with D unresolved. CDR3 length: 13 amino acids. Germline lookup yields CDR1 SQVTM and CDR2 ANQGSEA. The V and J ends lost 4 bases and 0 bases respectively, with 9 bases between them. The CDR3 loop reads CSVARPMNTEAFF. The CDR3 DNA reads as TGCAGCGTTGCCCGACCCATGAACACTGAAGCTTTCTTT.

The chain recombines TRBV6-2 or TRBV6-3 with TRBJ2-1; weak D call: TRBD2 (6 bases). Germline CDR1 and CDR2: MNHEY and SVGEGT. V lost 11 bases to trimming and J lost 5 bases, with 28 bases between them. The CDR3 is made up of 17 amino acids. The DNA of the CDR3 is TGTGCCCCGGAGGGATTAGGGATTAGCGGTACAGACAATGAGCAGTTCTTC. It is translated as CAPEGLGISGTDNEQFF.

This clonotype was found a few times. This rearrangement joins TRBV24-1 to TRBJ2-7; no clear D. Trimming removed 3 bases at V and 4 bases at J, with 3 bases between. The germline V gene has CDR1 KGHDR and CDR2 SFDVKD. The CDR3 loop spans 11 amino acids. The CDR3 region has the DNA TGTGCCACCAGTGATAAGTACGAGCAGTACTTC. It encodes CATSDKYEQYF.

The chain employs TRBV29-1 and TRBJ1-3; a possible D gene is TRBD1 (5 bases). CDR3 size: 18 residues. Trimming took off 0 bases at V and 6 bases at J, with 24 bases between the two ends. The germline CDR1 and CDR2 sequences are SQVTM and ANQGSEA. In DNA form, the CDR3 reads TGCAGCGTTGAAGATCCAGGGACCGTCAACGCCGGGGCAAACACCATATATTTT. It specifies CSVEDPGTVNAGANTIYF.

The V and J genes are TRBV7-9 and TRBJ2-2, with TRBD2 matching 7 bases. Trimming took 1 base from V and 1 from J; bases not matched to a gene: 3. This CDR3 contains 16 residues. Germline lookup yields CDR1 SEHNR and CDR2 FQNEAQ (reference sequence). The CDR3 DNA sequence: TGTGCCAGCAGCTTAGGGCTAGCGGAGAACACCGGGGAGCTGTTTTTT. This encodes CASSLGLAENTGELFF.